This T cell receptor beta chain appears in the sequencing data of a study of T cells in Graves' hyperthyroidism and ophthalmopathy. Findings and caveats of the study: Ophthalmopathy was distinguished from stable hyperthyroidism by 13 V-J signatures. Ophthalmopathy was identified by the model a median about 6.4 months ahead of onset.

This clonotype was detected ten times or more. As yet, its antigen is unknown. Diagnosis of hyperthyroidism was new in patients aged 18 to 65, and its duration was under 2 months. Drawn at first hyperthyroidism diagnosis, the blood sample preceded any ophthalmopathy symptoms. CDR1 and CDR2 from the germline V gene are MNHEY and SMNVEV (reference sequence). The CDR3 runs 14 residues. J was trimmed by 7 bases and V by 5 bases; bases with no gene match: 6. Using RNA transcripts as the source, TCR beta CDR3 regions were amplified. The TCR CDR3 was amplified in a first-round RT-PCR using the HTBI primer set. TCRdb processed the multiplex PCR reads anew with MiXCR; each CDR3 protein has one entry. The sample has hundreds of thousands of distinct CDR3 sequences; about 15% are singletons.

The sequenced material came from blood. The V and J genes are TRBV27 and TRBJ2-1, with 9 positions matching TRBD1. The origin of this receptor is a woman aged 30 to 39 with Graves' hyperthyroidism that later progressed to Graves' ophthalmopathy. The CDR3 reads CASSGRDRVNEQFF. DNA for the CDR3: TGTGCCAGCAGTGGACGGGACAGGGTGAATGAGCAGTTCTTC.